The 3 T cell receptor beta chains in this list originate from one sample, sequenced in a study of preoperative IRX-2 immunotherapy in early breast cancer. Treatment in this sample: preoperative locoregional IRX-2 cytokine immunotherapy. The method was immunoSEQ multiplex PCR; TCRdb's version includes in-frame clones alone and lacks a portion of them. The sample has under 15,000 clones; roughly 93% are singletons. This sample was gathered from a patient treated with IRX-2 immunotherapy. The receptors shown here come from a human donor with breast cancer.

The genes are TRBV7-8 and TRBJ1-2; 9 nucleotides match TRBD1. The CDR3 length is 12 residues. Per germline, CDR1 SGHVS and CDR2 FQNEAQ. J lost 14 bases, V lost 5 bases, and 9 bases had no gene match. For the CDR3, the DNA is TGTGCCAGCAGCCAGAGGGACAGGGCAGGTACCTTC. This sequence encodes CASSQRDRAGTF. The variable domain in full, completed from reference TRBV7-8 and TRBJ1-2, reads GAGVSQSPRYKVAKRGQDVALRCDPISGHVSLFWYQQALGQGPEFLTYFQNEAQLDKSGLPSDRFFAERPEGSVSTLKIQRTQQEDSAVYLCASSQRDRAGTFGSGTRLTVV.

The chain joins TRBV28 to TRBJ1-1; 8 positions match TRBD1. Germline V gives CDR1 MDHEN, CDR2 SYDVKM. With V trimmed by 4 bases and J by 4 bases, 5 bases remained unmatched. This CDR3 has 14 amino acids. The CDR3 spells CASSSGQGSTEAFF. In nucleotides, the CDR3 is TGTGCCAGCAGTTCCGGACAGGGTAGCACTGAAGCTTTCTTT.

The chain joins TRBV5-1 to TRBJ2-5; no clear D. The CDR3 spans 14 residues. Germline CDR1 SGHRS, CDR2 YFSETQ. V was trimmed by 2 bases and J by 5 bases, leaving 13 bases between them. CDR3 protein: CASSFKGSEETQYF. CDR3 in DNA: TGCGCCAGCAGCTTTAAGGGTAGTGAGGAGACCCAGTACTTC.